These 12 T cell receptor beta chains share one sample of origin, sequenced in a study of read filtering for tumor transcriptome and immune sequencing. Molecular barcoded adaptors covering alpha/delta and beta/gamma chains were used on 400 to 450 ng RNA. MiXCR, run by TCRdb on the reads, gives a single entry per CDR3 protein. This sample has roughly 470 distinct CDR3 sequences; around 80% occur once, and the top ten carry around 50%. The sequenced sample consisted of a population of CD138-negative cells sorted from bone marrow. The receptor set was obtained from a donor at least 40 years old with multiple myeloma. This table probably holds off-target reads from a library built for another chain.

The rearrangement joins TRBV27 to TRBJ2-1; 11 bases are shared with TRBD1. CDR1 MNHEY and CDR2 SMNVEV come from the germline V gene (reference sequence). CDR3 length: 18 amino acids. V was clipped by 6 bases and J by 6 bases; unmatched bases: 16. In DNA, the CDR3 is TGTGCCAGCAGCCCTAGGGCCCAGAGGGGGACAGGGGGCAATGAGCAGTTCTTC. Encoded protein: CASSPRAQRGTGGNEQFF.

The chain carries TRBV10-3 and TRBJ2-1; 7 bases map to TRBD2. The J segment lost 5 bases and the V segment lost 8 bases, leaving 9 bases of the junction unmatched. Germline V gene lookup returns CDR1 ENHRY and CDR2 SYGVKD. The CDR3 spans 14 residues. CDR3 nucleotides: TGTGCCATCGCCAGCGGGACGGAGGACAATGAGCAGTTCTTC. This encodes CAIASGTEDNEQFF.

CDR3 residues: CSANREVSYNEQFF. The DNA for the CDR3 is TGCAGTGCGAATCGGGAGGTGTCCTACAATGAGCAGTTCTTC. The chain links TRBV20-1 to TRBJ2-1, with 7 bases fitting TRBD2. CDR1 and CDR2 (germline): DFQATT, SNEGSKA (reference sequence). CDR3 length equals 14 residues. After removal of 6 bases from V and 1 base from J, the junction contained 6 bases not matched to a gene.

Within the sample, this clonotype is hyperexpanded. The chain links TRBV11-2 to TRBJ1-1, with 11 bases aligning to TRBD1. This CDR3 is 12 amino acids long. Germline CDR1 is SGHAT and CDR2 is FQNNGV. V lost 8 bases and J lost 6; bases outside the gene matches: 2. CDR3 DNA sequence: TGTGCCAGCCGGGACAGGGGGTCTGAAGCTTTCTTT. It yields the protein CASRDRGSEAFF.

This chain uses TRBV4-3 with TRBJ2-1, with 7 positions matching TRBD2. The length of the CDR3 is 16 residues. After removal of 4 bases from V and 3 bases from J, the junction contained 9 bases not matched to a gene. The germline V gene encodes CDR1 LGHNA and CDR2 YSLEER. CDR3 sequence (DNA): TGCGCCAGCAGCCCAGAAGCGGGAAGCAGCTACAATGAGCAGTTCTTC. As protein: CASSPEAGSSYNEQFF.

The rearrangement uses TRBV7-2 and TRBJ2-1, with D tentatively TRBD1 (7 bases). Germline V gene data show CDR1 as SGHTA and CDR2 as FQGNSA. The CDR3 contains 15 residues. Trimming removed 4 bases from V and 4 bases from J, with 14 bases in between. The CDR3 here is CASSSTGDRYNEQFF. The CDR3 bases are TGTGCCAGCAGCTCAACGGGGGACAGATACAATGAGCAGTTCTTC.

The chain has TRBV7-2 and TRBJ1-5; D is undetermined. Trimming removed 1 base from V and 9 bases from J, with 4 bases in between. The CDR3 sequence is 11 residues long. The germline gives CDR1 SGHTA, CDR2 FQGNSA. CDR3 region: CASSLGGPQHF. DNA for the CDR3: TGTGCCAGCAGCTTAGGGGGGCCCCAGCATTTT.

The rearrangement joins TRBV5-8 to TRBJ2-1; TRBD2 is a possible D gene (6 bases). Germline V gene lookup returns CDR1 SGHTS and CDR2 YDEGEE. The CDR3 is 13 residues long. Trimming left V 10 bases short and J 4 bases short, with 15 bases between. CDR3 region: CAAQTRGYNEQFF. CDR3 nucleotide sequence: TGTGCCGCGCAGACACGGGGGTACAATGAGCAGTTCTTC.

CDR3 amino acids: CASSFAQGAPYNEQFF. The CDR3 nucleotides read TGTGCCAGCAGCTTCGCGCAGGGAGCCCCCTACAATGAGCAGTTCTTC. V usage is TRBV9 and J usage is TRBJ2-1; D could derive from TRBD1 or TRBD2 (5 bases each). Germline V CDR1 and CDR2: SGDLS, YYNGEE. The CDR3 is 16 amino acids. V was cut by 4 bases and J by 2 bases, with 16 bases left in between.

This chain uses TRBV7-9 with TRBJ2-7, with 8 bases that match TRBD2. Germline V CDR1 and CDR2: SEHNR, FQNEAQ (reference sequence). This CDR3 contains 13 residues. After removal of 1 base from V and 6 bases from J, the junction contained 2 bases not matched to a gene. The CDR3 loop reads CASSLGGRSEQYF. Here the CDR3 DNA reads TGTGCCAGCAGCTTAGGCGGGAGGTCCGAGCAGTACTTC.

On this clonotype: This likely comes from a read error, as the CDR3 has no conserved phenylalanine or tryptophan at its end. The DNA is omitted, as the CDR3 cannot be located on it reliably, and the CDR3 follows TCRdb's listing. The chain has TRBV6-1 and TRBJ2-1. Germline V gene sequence: CDR1 MNHNS, CDR2 SASEGT. The CDR3 spans 13 amino acids, including both terminal residues. CDR3 residues: CASQDTVAGQVLI.

This chain joins TRBV29-1 and TRBJ2-1; 10 positions match TRBD1. The CDR3 runs 15 residues. Looked up from germline, CDR1 is SQVTM and CDR2 is ANQGSEA. V dropped 6 bases and J dropped 9; count of bases not matched to a gene: 14. The CDR3 DNA reads as TGCAGCGTCTCCCCCGGGACAGGGGTGGCGAGTGAGCAGTTCTTC. Its translation is CSVSPGTGVASEQFF.